This T cell receptor (beta chain) was sequenced for a study of blood T cell repertoires in COVID-19. Study background: Samples came from the United States, Italy and Spain, spanning acute and convalescent COVID-19. PBMCs, B-cell-depleted T cells, or T cells were the source of the cDNA or gDNA that made up the material.

The assay was immunoSEQ multiplex PCR, and TCRdb's table has in-frame clones only and misses some. The sample includes approximately 76,000 clones, about 70% of them seen just once. Trimming stripped 0 bases from V and 5 bases from J, with 11 bases between. The CDR3 loop spans 15 amino acids. CDR1 is LGHNA, CDR2 YNFKEQ, per germline. The clonotype comes from a woman in her 70s with acute or convalescent COVID-19. Sequences were obtained from peripheral blood. The chain carries TRBV4-2 and TRBJ1-5; D possibly corresponds to TRBD1 (5 bases). CDR3 bases: TGTGCCAGCAGCCAAGATAAAGGGGATTATCAGCCCCAGCATTTT. Its protein product is CASSQDKGDYQPQHF.